The T cell receptor (beta chain) under discussion was sequenced for a study of T-cell reconstitution after alpha-beta-depleted transplantation in children (dated by TCRdb to the mid-2010s). Regarding the complete study: Using TCR repertoire profiling, the study followed T-cell immune reconstitution in a quantitative way in children after TCRalphabeta/CD19-depleted allogeneic hematopoietic cell transplantation.

Concerning this clonotype: Its antigen has not been determined. No base qualities exist here, and no much larger clone lies one base off it.

Receptors were amplified or captured by PCR. The run used an Illumina HiSeq 2500. Molecular barcoding was employed in the preparation of TCR libraries, with unique molecular identifiers being used to normalize TCRbeta repertoire quantification. The raw public reads went through TCRdb reprocessing: fastp at Q25, MiXCR clone calling, in-frame beta chains kept. When rows share a CDR3 protein, they turn into one entry using the most common DNA and genes. This sample gives approximately 200,000 distinct CDR3 sequences in total; more than 12% of them show up just once. The ten largest make up over 10% of the sample. From the germline V gene, CDR1 is SNHLY and CDR2 is FYNNEI. V gives up 1 base and J gives up 3 bases, and the segment between their germline ends measures 7 bases. The CDR3 runs 14 amino acids, cysteine and phenylalanine included. Kept here is only the CDR3 DNA, which spans 42 bases and is read in frame from base 1.

The clonotype comes from a human donor who donated a stem cell graft to a child with acute lymphoblastic leukemia. Recombination connected TRBV2 to TRBJ2-1, with the D gene uncertain. This sample comprised PBMCs from the stem cell graft donor, obtained from the stem cell graft. The DNA sequence follows: TGTGCCAGCAGTGAAGGGGCAGGCTACAATGAGCAGTTCTTC. The resulting protein is CASSEGAGYNEQFF.